These 9 T cell receptor beta chains were sequenced from one sample in a study of cytomegalovirus exposure and HLA in healthy donors. PCR involved 60 Vbeta and 13 Jbeta primers. This table comes from immunoSEQ multiplex PCR, and its TCRdb copy is limited to in-frame clones, with some not included. The table shows about 61,000 clones, with approximately 88% occurring only once. The sequenced material came from PBMCs. These receptors were obtained from a man aged 25-40 years in good health and CMV-seropositive.

The chain uses TRBV30 and TRBJ1-2; TRBD1 is a possible D gene (5 bases). This CDR3 region has 12 residues. Trimming took 2 bases from V and 7 from J, leaving 11 bases between them. The V gene's germline CDR1 is GTSNPN and CDR2 SVGIG (reference sequence). CDR3 protein: CAWSPGGRGYTF. As DNA, the CDR3 is TGTGCCTGGAGTCCCGGGGGACGTGGCTACACCTTC.

This chain links TRBV10-1 with TRBJ2-7; D not resolved. V gave up 4 bases and J gave up 3 bases, with 10 bases separating them. CDR3 size: 13 residues. Per the germline V gene, CDR1 is WNHNN and CDR2 is SYGVQD (reference sequence). The CDR3: CASSAQYGYEQYF. DNA of the CDR3: TGCGCCAGCAGTGCCCAGTATGGCTACGAGCAGTACTTC.

The chain carries TRBV28 and TRBJ1-1; 7 bases agree with TRBD1. J gave up 1 base and V 6 bases, and 8 bases lay outside the gene matches. The CDR3 totals 15 residues. Germline V gene sequence: CDR1 MDHEN, CDR2 SYDVKM. The CDR3 spells CASSQPGTANTEAFF. As DNA, the CDR3 is TGTGCCAGCAGCCAACCAGGGACAGCGAACACTGAAGCTTTCTTT. The full variable domain, in which reference TRBV28 and TRBJ1-1 provide the parts outside the CDR3, is DVKVTQSSRYLVKRTGEKVFLECVQDMDHENMFWYRQDPGLGLRLIYFSYDVKMKEKGDIPEGYSVSREKKERFSLILESASTNQTSMYLCASSQPGTANTEAFFGQGTRLTVV.

This clone was seen only once. The chain joins TRBV25-1 to TRBJ1-3; 7 positions match TRBD1. Germline loops: CDR1 MGHDK, CDR2 SYGVNS. V shed 3 bases and J 5 bases; nucleotides not matched to a gene: 7. The CDR3 covers 15 residues. Here the CDR3 DNA reads TGTGCCAGCAGTGACCCGAACAGGGGCCGAAACACCATATATTTT. This sequence encodes CASSDPNRGRNTIYF.

The V and J genes are TRBV7-6 and TRBJ1-6; no firm D call. The CDR3 contains 21 residues. Germline loops: CDR1 SGHVS, CDR2 FNYEAQ. The V end lost 4 bases, the J end lost 0 bases, and 25 bases lay between the germline ends. CDR3 sequence: CASSSRPGSQNANSYNSPLHF. The CDR3 DNA follows: TGTGCCAGCAGCTCCCGCCCGGGATCCCAAAATGCTAACTCCTATAATTCACCCCTCCACTTT.

The V and J genes are TRBV18 and TRBJ2-1; 7 bases align to TRBD2. The V gene end was trimmed by 3 bases and the J gene end by 0 bases; junction bases not matched to a gene: 5. The CDR3 sequence is 16 residues long. The germline CDR1 and CDR2 sequences are KGHSH and LQKENI. The CDR3, as DNA: TGTGCCAGCTCACCGCTAGCGGTCCACTCCTACAATGAGCAGTTCTTC. It yields the protein CASSPLAVHSYNEQFF.

The genes are TRBV18 and TRBJ1-1; TRBD1 matches at 8 bases. The CDR3 covers 15 residues. Germline V lookup: CDR1 KGHSH, CDR2 LQKENI. Trimming at V came to 1 base and at J to 13 bases, leaving 14 bases not matched to a gene. As DNA, the CDR3 is TGTGCCAGCTCACCACTTGAAGCAGGGGGCCCCTCTAGTTTCTTT. Translated: CASSPLEAGGPSSFF.

This chain uses TRBV6-4 with TRBJ2-5; D is ambiguous. The CDR3 extends over 14 amino acids. Germline-derived CDR1 and CDR2 are MRHNA and SNTAGT. V lost 4 bases to trimming and J lost 3 bases, with 12 bases between them. This CDR3 reads CASSGPREEETQYF. DNA for the CDR3: TGTGCCAGCAGTGGGCCCAGAGAGGAAGAGACCCAGTACTTC.

The chain joins TRBV4-2 to TRBJ2-3; TRBD2 aligns across 13 bases. Germline V CDR1 and CDR2: LGHNA, YNFKEQ. CDR3 length equals 19 residues. V was clipped by 8 bases and J by 6 bases; unmatched bases: 20. The CDR3 protein is CASSVRRMGTSGIRDTQYF. DNA of the CDR3: TGTGCCAGCTCAGTAAGGAGGATGGGGACTAGCGGGATCAGGGATACGCAGTATTTT.